Listed below are T cell receptor beta chains from one sample, sequenced in a study of blood T cells in healthy people across ages. In TCRdb, the 5' RACE reads were re-called with MiXCR into one record per CDR3 protein. The repertoire has about 1.8 million distinct CDR3 sequences, 40% to 55% of them found once; the top ten carry over 2%. Sequenced: blood. These receptors all come from a woman between 40 and 50 years old in good health. Each CDR3 is given with its conserved first and last residue. Each record gives: V gene, clone size, D gene, J gene, CDR3 DNA, CDR3 protein. D genes are given only for firm matches. A clone size is listed for some rows: how often the clone was seen (once, few, many), or a class if it is expanded.

v_gene: TRBV5-6; abundance: .; d_gene: .; j_gene: TRBJ2-6; CDR3nt: TGTGCCAGCATGGGCGGCGTCCTGACTTTC; CDR3aa: CASMGGVLTF
v_gene: TRBV5-1; abundance: few; d_gene: TRBD2; j_gene: TRBJ2-5; CDR3nt: TGCGCCAGCAGCATAGGACTAGCGGGGGCCTCCGGTGAGACCCAGTACTTC; CDR3aa: CASSIGLAGASGETQYF
v_gene: TRBV27; abundance: many; d_gene: .; j_gene: TRBJ2-1; CDR3nt: TGTGCCAGCAGCTTGTCAGGGAACAATGAGCAGTTCTTC; CDR3aa: CASSLSGNNEQFF
v_gene: TRBV11-2; abundance: .; d_gene: .; j_gene: TRBJ2-7; CDR3nt: TGTGCCAGCAGACGAAAAGACAGAAGCTACGAGCAGTACTTC; CDR3aa: CASRRKDRSYEQYF
v_gene: TRBV20-1; abundance: .; d_gene: .; j_gene: TRBJ2-1; CDR3nt: TGCAGTGCTAGTCAGTCCGGCGGGATGAACAATGAGCAGTTCTTC; CDR3aa: CSASQSGGMNNEQFF
v_gene: TRBV15; abundance: .; d_gene: .; j_gene: TRBJ2-5; CDR3nt: TGTGCCACCAGCAGAGATTTGTTTCGGGAAGAGACCCAGTACTTC; CDR3aa: CATSRDLFREETQYF
v_gene: TRBV20-1; abundance: few; d_gene: .; j_gene: TRBJ2-1; CDR3nt: TGCAGTGCCCACGGGGATCTGTACAATGAGCAGTTCTTC; CDR3aa: CSAHGDLYNEQFF
v_gene: TRBV9; abundance: .; d_gene: TRBD2; j_gene: TRBJ2-5; CDR3nt: TGTGCCAGCAGCGTAGCTCCCAGCGGGGGGAACCAAGAGACCCAGTACTTC; CDR3aa: CASSVAPSGGNQETQYF
v_gene: TRBV12-3/TRBV12-4; abundance: few; d_gene: .; j_gene: TRBJ2-5; CDR3nt: TGTGCCAGCAGTTATCTAGAATCCGGGACCCAGTACTTC; CDR3aa: CASSYLESGTQYF
v_gene: TRBV4-1; abundance: .; d_gene: .; j_gene: TRBJ2-7; CDR3nt: TGCGCCAGCAGCCAGGGCCAGGAAAGGAATGAGCAGTACTTC; CDR3aa: CASSQGQERNEQYF
v_gene: TRBV20-1; abundance: .; d_gene: TRBD2; j_gene: TRBJ2-3; CDR3nt: TGCAGTGCTAGAGGACGGGGGCGACTAGCGGCAGATACGCAGTATTTT; CDR3aa: CSARGRGRLAADTQYF
v_gene: TRBV6-5; abundance: .; d_gene: TRBD1; j_gene: TRBJ2-5; CDR3nt: TGTGCCAGCAGTTACTCCGGACAGGGGGCAGGAGAGACCCAGTACTTC; CDR3aa: CASSYSGQGAGETQYF
v_gene: TRBV5-1; abundance: .; d_gene: .; j_gene: TRBJ1-1; CDR3nt: TGCGCCAGCAGCTTGGGCTCAGGGTTCGAAGCTTTCTTT; CDR3aa: CASSLGSGFEAFF
v_gene: TRBV5-1; abundance: few; d_gene: .; j_gene: TRBJ2-6; CDR3nt: TGCGCCAGCAGCCCCACGGCCAGCTCTGGGGCCAACGTCCTGACTTTC; CDR3aa: CASSPTASSGANVLTF
v_gene: TRBV4-3; abundance: .; d_gene: TRBD1; j_gene: TRBJ1-1; CDR3nt: TGCGCCAGCAGCCCTGACAGGGGAGGGAACACTGAAGCTTTCTTT; CDR3aa: CASSPDRGGNTEAFF
v_gene: TRBV7-2; abundance: .; d_gene: .; j_gene: TRBJ1-2; CDR3nt: TGTGCCAGCAGCTTAGGTTCCGCGGAGCGGGGCTACACCTTC; CDR3aa: CASSLGSAERGYTF
v_gene: TRBV4-2; abundance: .; d_gene: .; j_gene: TRBJ2-5; CDR3nt: TGTGCCAGCAGCCAAGGTAGCCACGGAGTACAAGAGACCCAGTACTTC; CDR3aa: CASSQGSHGVQETQYF
v_gene: TRBV3-1; abundance: few; d_gene: .; j_gene: TRBJ2-7; CDR3nt: TGTGCCAGCAGCCGACGAGGGGCGCGGGACGAGCAGTACTTC; CDR3aa: CASSRRGARDEQYF
v_gene: TRBV7-8; abundance: .; d_gene: TRBD1; j_gene: TRBJ2-1; CDR3nt: TGTGCCAGCAGCTTGGACAGGGGGGCGTTAAATGAGCAGTTCTTC; CDR3aa: CASSLDRGALNEQFF
v_gene: TRBV7-2; abundance: few; d_gene: TRBD1; j_gene: TRBJ2-4; CDR3nt: TGTGCCAGCAGCCTACTGGGACAGGGGGCCGAAAACATTCAGTACTTC; CDR3aa: CASSLLGQGAENIQYF
v_gene: TRBV10-3; abundance: .; d_gene: .; j_gene: TRBJ1-2; CDR3nt: TGTGCCATCAGTATGGACAGTCGGATGTATGGCTACACCTTC; CDR3aa: CAISMDSRMYGYTF
v_gene: TRBV10-3; abundance: many; d_gene: TRBD1; j_gene: TRBJ1-2; CDR3nt: TGTGCCATCAGTGCCGGGACAGGCTATGGCTACACCTTC; CDR3aa: CAISAGTGYGYTF
v_gene: TRBV6-2/TRBV6-3; abundance: .; d_gene: .; j_gene: TRBJ2-1; CDR3nt: TGTGCCAGCAGTTTCAGGGCGGCCTACAATGAGCAGTTCTTC; CDR3aa: CASSFRAAYNEQFF
v_gene: TRBV4-3; abundance: once; d_gene: TRBD2; j_gene: TRBJ2-1; CDR3nt: TGCGCCAGCAGCCAGCGGGGGGCCTATGAGCAGTTCTTC; CDR3aa: CASSQRGAYEQFF
v_gene: TRBV27; abundance: .; d_gene: .; j_gene: TRBJ2-1; CDR3nt: TGTGCCAGCAGTTCCCGTGGGTTATCAGCCACCAATGAGCAGTTCTTC; CDR3aa: CASSSRGLSATNEQFF
v_gene: TRBV7-2; abundance: .; d_gene: .; j_gene: TRBJ2-7; CDR3nt: TGTGCCAGCAGCATAGGGATGTTAAGCTCCTACGAGCAGTACTTC; CDR3aa: CASSIGMLSSYEQYF
v_gene: TRBV27; abundance: .; d_gene: TRBD1; j_gene: TRBJ2-7; CDR3nt: TGTGCCAGCAATACAGGGGGCAAGTCGACCTACGAGCAGTACTTC; CDR3aa: CASNTGGKSTYEQYF
v_gene: TRBV29-1; abundance: .; d_gene: TRBD2; j_gene: TRBJ2-3; CDR3nt: TGCAGCGTTGATCTAGCGGCTAGCACAGATACGCAGTATTTT; CDR3aa: CSVDLAASTDTQYF
v_gene: TRBV6-2/TRBV6-3; abundance: .; d_gene: .; j_gene: TRBJ2-7; CDR3nt: TGTGCCAGCACTTTACGGGCAGTCTCCTACGAGCAGTACTTC; CDR3aa: CASTLRAVSYEQYF